The 13 T cell receptor beta chains in this list originate from one sample, sequenced in a study of yellow fever vaccine responses in identical twins. TCRdb processed the RT-PCR reads anew with MiXCR; each CDR3 protein has one entry. The repertoire holds 7,500 to 10,000 distinct CDR3 sequences, with around four fifths as singletons. The source material was T cells from blood (PBMCs), unsorted or a sorted subset (not recorded which), sampled before or after yellow fever vaccination (not recorded which). These receptors were obtained from a woman aged 18-29 years who received the yellow fever vaccine.

The chain uses TRBV29-1 and TRBJ1-2; D may be TRBD1 (6 bases). The germline V gene has CDR1 SQVTM and CDR2 ANQGSEA. The CDR3 has 11 residues. Trimming removed 7 bases at V and 6 bases at J, with 12 bases between. The CDR3 DNA sequence: TGCAGCGCTCCGCACAGGGATGGCTACACCTTC. It encodes CSAPHRDGYTF. Based on the CDR3 plus reference TRBV29-1 and TRBJ1-2, the full variable domain is SAVISQKPSRDICQRGTSLTIQCQVDSQVTMMFWYRQQPGQSLTLIATANQGSEATYESGFVIDKFPISRPNLTFSTLTVSNMSPEDSSIYLCSAPHRDGYTFGSGTRLTVV.

This rearrangement joins TRBV2 to TRBJ1-2; the match to TRBD1 covers 9 bases. The CDR3 totals 15 residues. V lost 3 bases, J lost 5 bases, and 7 bases stayed unmatched. Germline-derived CDR1 and CDR2 are SNHLY and FYNNEI. The CDR3 sequence is CASSDVFGTGYGYTF. CDR3 in DNA: TGTGCCAGCAGTGATGTGTTTGGGACAGGGTATGGCTACACCTTC.

Only one count was recorded for this clonotype. The rearrangement joins TRBV12-3 or TRBV12-4 to TRBJ1-1; D call uncertain. The CDR3 spans 12 residues. Between the trimmed V and J ends, which lost 6 bases and 0 bases, there was a span of 5 bases. The CDR3 DNA sequence: TGTGCCAGCAGGGCTATGAACACTGAAGCTTTCTTT. Amino acids: CASRAMNTEAFF.

V usage is TRBV18 and J usage is TRBJ1-2; D is possibly TRBD1 (6 bases). The germline CDR1 and CDR2 sequences are KGHSH and LQKENI. CDR3 length equals 13 residues. V was shortened by 3 bases and J by 8 bases, with 13 bases between the two germline ends. Here the CDR3 DNA reads TGTGCCAGCTCACCTATTATCGGACAGGGCTACACCTTC. The encoded protein is CASSPIIGQGYTF.

A few counts support this clonotype. V gene TRBV7-6 combines with J gene TRBJ1-5; tentatively, D is TRBD1 (6 bases). Germline CDR1 and CDR2: SGHVS and FNYEAQ. The CDR3 extends over 16 amino acids. The germline V and J ends were trimmed by 4 bases and 4 bases, with 17 bases remaining between them. The DNA of the CDR3 is TGTGCCAGCAGCTCAGACCCGGGGGCAGGGAATCAGCCCCAGCATTTT. Its translation: CASSSDPGAGNQPQHF.

The rearrangement joins TRBV6-2 or TRBV6-3 to TRBJ2-4, with no clear D. V dropped 2 bases and J dropped 0 bases, with 5 bases sitting between them. Germline V gives CDR1 MNHEY, CDR2 SVGEGT. The CDR3 sequence is 14 residues long. The CDR3 DNA reads as TGTGCCAGCAGTTACCTCATAGCCAAAAACATTCAGTACTTC. It encodes CASSYLIAKNIQYF.

The J gene is TRBJ1-5, the V gene TRBV27; D might be TRBD1 (5 bases). The CDR3 spans 17 residues. The germline V and J ends were trimmed by 3 bases and 0 bases, with 15 bases remaining between them. The V gene's germline CDR1 is MNHEY and CDR2 SMNVEV (reference sequence). This CDR3 reads CASSLGRTVDSNQPQHF. CDR3 DNA sequence: TGTGCCAGCAGTTTGGGACGGACGGTTGATAGCAATCAGCCCCAGCATTTT.

The rearrangement joins TRBV2 to TRBJ2-1, with D unclear. The germline CDR1 and CDR2 sequences are SNHLY and FYNNEI. Trimming took off 0 bases at V and 3 bases at J, with 9 bases between the two ends. The CDR3 has 15 residues. The CDR3 DNA reads TGTGCCAGCAGTGAAGCGCTGAATAGCTACAATGAGCAGTTCTTC. Translating gives CASSEALNSYNEQFF.

The rearrangement joins TRBV6-5 to TRBJ2-1; 7 bases are shared with TRBD2. J was trimmed by 0 bases and V by 4 bases; bases with no gene match: 6. The CDR3 is made up of 16 amino acids. CDR1 is MNHEY and CDR2 is SVGAGI in the germline V gene. This chain's CDR3 is CASSWEGQSSYNEQFF. The CDR3 nucleotides are TGTGCCAGCAGTTGGGAGGGGCAAAGCTCCTACAATGAGCAGTTCTTC.

The V gene is TRBV6-1, the J gene TRBJ1-5; D is perhaps TRBD1 (6 bases). The germline V gene has CDR1 MNHNS and CDR2 SASEGT. V gave up 6 bases and J gave up 3 bases, with 18 bases separating them. The CDR3 covers 16 residues. The CDR3 sequence: CASRLGWGHHNQPQHF. In DNA form, the CDR3 reads TGTGCCAGCAGGTTGGGTTGGGGACACCACAATCAGCCCCAGCATTTT.

In its sample, this clonotype was seen a few times. The V call is TRBV6-5, the J call TRBJ1-1; D remains unclear. CDR1 MNHEY and CDR2 SVGAGI come from the germline V gene. The CDR3 contains 16 residues. Trimming removed 2 bases at V and 0 bases at J, with 13 bases between. The CDR3 loop is CASSYNGRTLNTEAFF. The CDR3 DNA is TGTGCCAGCAGTTACAATGGACGGACCTTGAACACTGAAGCTTTCTTT.

The CDR3 region has the DNA TGCGCCAGCAGCCAGGCGACGTCTGGAAACACCATATATTTT. This sequence encodes CASSQATSGNTIYF. V gene TRBV5-1 combines with J gene TRBJ1-3, with D uncertain. Trimming removed 4 bases at V and 1 base at J, with 9 bases between. The V gene's germline CDR1 is SGHRS and CDR2 YFSETQ. The CDR3 spans 14 residues.

The V gene is TRBV11-2, the J gene TRBJ2-3; 10 bases fit TRBD2. V lost 5 bases, J lost 0 bases, and 14 bases stayed unmatched. Germline CDR1 and CDR2: SGHAT and FQNNGV. The CDR3 sequence is 19 residues long. CDR3 amino acids: CASSPKLLAGVYSTDTQYF. CDR3 nucleotide sequence: TGTGCCAGCAGCCCGAAGCTGCTAGCGGGGGTCTATAGCACAGATACGCAGTATTTT.